The sequence of this T cell receptor beta chain was determined in a study of cytomegalovirus exposure and HLA in healthy donors. Study summary: The Caucasian-associated ancestry cluster contained 81% of the approximately 420 genotyped donors.

The PCR contained 60 Vbeta and 13 Jbeta primers. Clones were read by immunoSEQ multiplex PCR, and TCRdb kept only the in-frame ones, dropping some. This sample has about 160,000 clones; roughly 81% occur once, and the top ten carry roughly 13%. All the people who gave samples were healthy bone marrow donors. With respect to this clone: The target antigen is unknown.

The germline gives CDR1 LGHNA, CDR2 YSLEER. The J segment lost 4 bases and the V segment lost 0 bases, leaving 15 bases of the junction unmatched. The CDR3 is 20 residues long. The study's findings and limits: Researchers reported in a later analysis that a missense DCLRE1C variant was tied to TCR beta V- and J-gene trimming. Immune exposure was documented only through CMV serostatus.

The source is a woman between 50 and 59 years old in good health and CMV-seronegative. Sequenced material: PBMCs. The V call is TRBV4-3, the J call TRBJ2-2; 9 positions agree with TRBD2. The CDR3 loop is CASSQERGPSGGGVTGELFF. The CDR3 nucleotides read TGCGCCAGCAGCCAAGAAAGGGGACCTTCAGGCGGGGGGGTCACCGGGGAGCTGTTTTTT.